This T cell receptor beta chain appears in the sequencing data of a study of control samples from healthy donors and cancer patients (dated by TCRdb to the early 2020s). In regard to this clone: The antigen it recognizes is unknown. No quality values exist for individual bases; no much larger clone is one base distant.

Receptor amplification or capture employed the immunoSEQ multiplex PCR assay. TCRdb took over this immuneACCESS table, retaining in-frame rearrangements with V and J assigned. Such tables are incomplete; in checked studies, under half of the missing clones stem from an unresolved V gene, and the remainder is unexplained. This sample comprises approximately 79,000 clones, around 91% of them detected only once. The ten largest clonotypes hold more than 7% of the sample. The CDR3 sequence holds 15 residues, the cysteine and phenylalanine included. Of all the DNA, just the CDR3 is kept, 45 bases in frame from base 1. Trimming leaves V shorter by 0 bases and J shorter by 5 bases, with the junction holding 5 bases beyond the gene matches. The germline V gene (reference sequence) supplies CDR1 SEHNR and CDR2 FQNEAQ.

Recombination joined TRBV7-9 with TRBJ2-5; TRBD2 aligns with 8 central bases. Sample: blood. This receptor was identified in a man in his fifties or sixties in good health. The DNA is TGTGCCAGCAGCTTAGCAGCGGGGGCTAGGGAGACCCAGTACTTC. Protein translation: CASSLAAGARETQYF. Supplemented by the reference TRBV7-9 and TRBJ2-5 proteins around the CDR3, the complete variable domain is DTGVSQNPRHKITKRGQNVTFRCDPISEHNRLYWYRQTLGQGPEFLTYFQNEAQLEKSRLLSDRFSAERPKGSFSTLEIQRTEQGDSAMYLCASSLAAGARETQYFGPGTRLLVL.